The text below deals with one T cell receptor beta chain. The antigen remains unidentified. The sample belongs to a study of shared clonotypes between healthy human individuals. Study overall: Every donor yielded three CD4 naive, three CD4 memory, two CD8 naive and one CD8 memory plate.

Findings of the study overall: Some naive CD4 clonotypes, roughly 4.5%, turned up in common across several donors. Despite large depth, rarefaction showed incomplete sorted-subset sequencing. What naive subsets generally showed was a larger estimated richness than memory subsets showed.

CDR3 size: 18 residues. V was clipped by 1 base and J by 0 bases; unmatched bases: 11. The germline V gene has CDR1 MGHRA and CDR2 YSYEKL. Generated by immunoSEQ multiplex PCR, the TCRdb table keeps only in-frame clones and is missing some. The sample lists about 340,000 clones, 73% occurring once. The rearrangement links TRBV4-1 to TRBJ1-1; 7 bases are a match to TRBD1. This sequence originates from a man aged 25 to 40 in good health. The source material was memory CD4+ T cells sorted from blood. Subset denoted: CD45RA-negative fraction. CDR3 sequence: CASSQVKQGNTLNTEAFF. The DNA for the CDR3 is TGCGCCAGCAGCCAAGTGAAACAGGGGAATACTCTGAACACTGAAGCTTTCTTT.